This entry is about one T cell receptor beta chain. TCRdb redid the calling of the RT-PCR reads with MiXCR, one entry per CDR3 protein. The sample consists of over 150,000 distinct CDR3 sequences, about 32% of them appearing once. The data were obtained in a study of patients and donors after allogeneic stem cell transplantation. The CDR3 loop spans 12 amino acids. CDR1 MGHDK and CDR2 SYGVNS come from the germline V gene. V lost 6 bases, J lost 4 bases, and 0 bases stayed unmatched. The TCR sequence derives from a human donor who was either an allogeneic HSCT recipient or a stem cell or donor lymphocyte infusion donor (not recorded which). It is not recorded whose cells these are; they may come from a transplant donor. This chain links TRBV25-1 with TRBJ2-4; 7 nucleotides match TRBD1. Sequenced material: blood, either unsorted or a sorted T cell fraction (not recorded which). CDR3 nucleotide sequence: TGTGCCAGCAGGGGACAGAAAAACATTCAGTACTTC. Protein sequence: CASRGQKNIQYF.